This T cell receptor (beta chain) appears in the sequencing data of a study of somatic mutations in cytotoxic T cells in rheumatoid arthritis (dated by TCRdb to the late 2010s). With regard to the full study: A FACSAria II or Sony SH800 was used to flow-sort some V beta antibody-stained T-cell populations at nearly 100% purity, and TCRB sequencing was also done on sorted V beta1+ cells. Patients and controls did not essentially differ in median age, which was nearly identical between the groups. Whether expanded CD8+ T-cell clones in untreated, newly diagnosed rheumatoid arthritis carry somatic mutations was the study question, and clonality was characterized with TCRB deep sequencing. For 55 to 70 rheumatoid arthritis patients and 15 to 25 healthy controls, TCRB deep sequencing was carried out. Broader findings and caveats from the paper: CD8+ T-cell clonality in rheumatoid arthritis patients was not significantly different from that in age-matched healthy controls. No adjustment for multiple comparisons was made for the slight TRBV07 underrepresentation in patients. It was unknown which antigens the expanded CD8+ clones targeted, and their absence from virus-specific databases did not exclude viral specificity. In about an eighth of the roughly 65 patients the largest CD8+ clone exceeded 20% of CD8+ cells, and several identical CD8+ TCRB sequences were shared between blood and synovial fluid. CD8+ clonality increased with age in patients (Spearman r ≈ 0.5) but not in healthy controls.

The immunoSEQ assay was applied to genomic DNA for TCRB CDR3 sequencing. The study's processing was this. The analyses included only productive TCRB rearrangements. A clone was defined by a unique TCRB CDR3 sequence, and clonality was computed as a productive clonality index based on Shannon entropy. Repertoire overlap between two samples was calculated from the template counts of each clone relative to total templates per sample. V-gene usage measured by flow cytometry correlated with TCRB sequencing V-gene usage, with a Spearman r of approximately 0.66. TCRdb obtained this table from immuneACCESS and retained in-frame rearrangements with V and J assigned. These tables miss some clones; where compared with another copy, unresolved V genes account for less than half of the shortfall, and the remainder is unexplained. The DNA was the basis for D and trimming; V, J and clone size are from that table. This sample gives tens of thousands of clones in total; under 90% of them show up just once. Roughly 3.2% of the sample is taken by the ten largest.

A remark on this clone: Its antigen is currently not known. No much larger clone exists at a distance of one base, and base qualities are not known.

Buffy coats from some 19 blood donors served as healthy controls, a group that was 55% female with a median age of 56 years (range about 21-75). CD4+ and CD8+ cells were isolated by positive magnetic bead selection on an AutoMACS, and purity was checked by flow cytometry. Isolation of peripheral blood mononuclear cells was done through Ficoll-Paque PLUS density gradient separation. Using Nucleospin Tissue or Tissue XS kits, DNA was extracted from CD4-enriched, CD8-enriched or PBMC samples, with quantification by a Qubit 2.0 fluorometer. CDR3 length: 14 amino acids, cysteine to phenylalanine. Just the 42-base CDR3 DNA is kept, in frame starting at base 1. V and J are trimmed by 7 bases and 3 bases, and the gene matches miss 8 bases of the junction. Via the germline V gene (reference sequence), CDR1 is SGHNT and CDR2 YYREEE.

The sequenced sample consisted of CD8+ T cells sorted from blood. The receptor's source is a man aged 35-49 years in good health. The chain joins TRBV5-4 to TRBJ2-7; TRBD1 aligns with 9 central bases. For the CDR3, the sequence is CASGAKTGGYEQYF. The DNA is as follows: TGTGCCAGCGGGGCGAAGACAGGGGGCTACGAGCAGTACTTC.